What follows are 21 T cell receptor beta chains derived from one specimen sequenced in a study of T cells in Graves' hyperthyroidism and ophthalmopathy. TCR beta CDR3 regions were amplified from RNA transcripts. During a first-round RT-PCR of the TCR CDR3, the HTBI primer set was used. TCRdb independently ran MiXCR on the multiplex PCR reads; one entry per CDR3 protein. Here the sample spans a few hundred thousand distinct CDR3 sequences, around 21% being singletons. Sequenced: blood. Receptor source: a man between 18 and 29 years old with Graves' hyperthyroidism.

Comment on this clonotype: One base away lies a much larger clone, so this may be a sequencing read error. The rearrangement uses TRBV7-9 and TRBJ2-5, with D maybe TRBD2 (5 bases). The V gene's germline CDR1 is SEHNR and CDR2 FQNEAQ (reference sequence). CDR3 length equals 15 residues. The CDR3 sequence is CANSLGTHWEETQYF. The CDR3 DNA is TGTGCCAACAGCTTAGGAACCCATTGGGAGGAGACCCAGTACTTC.

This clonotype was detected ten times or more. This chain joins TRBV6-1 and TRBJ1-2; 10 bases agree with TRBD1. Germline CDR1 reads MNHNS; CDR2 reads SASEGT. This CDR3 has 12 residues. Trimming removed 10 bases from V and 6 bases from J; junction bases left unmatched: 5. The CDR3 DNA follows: TGTGCCACTGGACAGGGGGGAGATGGCTACACCTTC. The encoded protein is CATGQGGDGYTF.

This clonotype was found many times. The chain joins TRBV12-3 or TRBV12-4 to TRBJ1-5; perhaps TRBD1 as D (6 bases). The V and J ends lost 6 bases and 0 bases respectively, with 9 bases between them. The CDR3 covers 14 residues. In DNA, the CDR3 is TGTGCCAGCAGCCGGACAGTTAGCAATCAGCCCCAGCATTTT. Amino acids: CASSRTVSNQPQHF.

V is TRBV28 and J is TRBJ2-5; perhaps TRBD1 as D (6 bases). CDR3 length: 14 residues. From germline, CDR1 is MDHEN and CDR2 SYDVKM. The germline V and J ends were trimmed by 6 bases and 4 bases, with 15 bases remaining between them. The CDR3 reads CASRFGGRGETQYF. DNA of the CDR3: TGTGCCAGCAGGTTTGGGGGCAGGGGAGAGACCCAGTACTTC.

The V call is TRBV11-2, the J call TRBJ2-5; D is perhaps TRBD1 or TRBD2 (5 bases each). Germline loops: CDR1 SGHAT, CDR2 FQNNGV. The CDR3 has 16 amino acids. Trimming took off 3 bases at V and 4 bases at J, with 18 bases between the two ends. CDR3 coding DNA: TGTGCCAGCAGCTTGAGGTTTGAGGGGCTGCTAGAGACCCAGTACTTC. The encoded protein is CASSLRFEGLLETQYF.

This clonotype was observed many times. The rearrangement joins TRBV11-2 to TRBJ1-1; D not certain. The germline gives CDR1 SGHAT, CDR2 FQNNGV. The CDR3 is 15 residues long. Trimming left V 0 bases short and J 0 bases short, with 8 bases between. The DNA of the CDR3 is TGTGCCAGCAGCTTAGATTTCACGGTGAACACTGAAGCTTTCTTT. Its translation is CASSLDFTVNTEAFF.

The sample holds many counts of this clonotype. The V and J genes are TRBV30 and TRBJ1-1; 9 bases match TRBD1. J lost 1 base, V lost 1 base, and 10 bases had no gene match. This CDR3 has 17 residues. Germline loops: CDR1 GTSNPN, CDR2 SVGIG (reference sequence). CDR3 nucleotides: TGTGCCTGGAGTGCGTCCGGGACAGGGATAACGAACACTGAAGCTTTCTTT. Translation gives CAWSASGTGITNTEAFF.

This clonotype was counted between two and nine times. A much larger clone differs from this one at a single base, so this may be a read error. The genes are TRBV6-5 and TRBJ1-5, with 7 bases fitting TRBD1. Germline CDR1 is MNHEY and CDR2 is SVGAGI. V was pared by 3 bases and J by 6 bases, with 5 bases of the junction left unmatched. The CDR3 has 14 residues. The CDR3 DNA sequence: TGTGCCAGCAGTTATCAGGGGGACGGTCAGCCCCAGCATTTT. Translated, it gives CASSYQGDGQPQHF.

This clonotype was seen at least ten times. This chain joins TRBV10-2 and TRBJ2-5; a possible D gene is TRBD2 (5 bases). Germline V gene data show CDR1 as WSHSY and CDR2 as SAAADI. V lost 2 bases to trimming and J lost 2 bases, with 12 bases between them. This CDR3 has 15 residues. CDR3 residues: CASSETGSEQETQYF. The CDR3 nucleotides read TGCGCCAGCAGTGAGACTGGTAGCGAGCAAGAGACCCAGTACTTC.

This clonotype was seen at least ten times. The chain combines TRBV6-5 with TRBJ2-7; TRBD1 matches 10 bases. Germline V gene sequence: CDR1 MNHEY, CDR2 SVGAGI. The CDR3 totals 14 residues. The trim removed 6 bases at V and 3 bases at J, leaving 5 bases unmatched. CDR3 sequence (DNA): TGTGCCAGCAGGCCGGGACAGGGGTACTACGAGCAGTACTTC. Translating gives CASRPGQGYYEQYF.

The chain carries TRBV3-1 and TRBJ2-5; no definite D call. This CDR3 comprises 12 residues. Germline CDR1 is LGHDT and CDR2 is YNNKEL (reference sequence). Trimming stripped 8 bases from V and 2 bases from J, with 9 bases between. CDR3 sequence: CASGMDQETQYF. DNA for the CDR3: TGTGCCAGCGGGATGGATCAAGAGACCCAGTACTTC.

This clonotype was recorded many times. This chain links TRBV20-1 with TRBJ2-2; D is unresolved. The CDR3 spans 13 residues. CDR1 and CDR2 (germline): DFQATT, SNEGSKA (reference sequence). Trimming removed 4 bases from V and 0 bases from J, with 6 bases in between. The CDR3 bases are TGCAGTGCTATCAACACGAACACCGGGGAGCTGTTTTTT. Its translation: CSAINTNTGELFF.

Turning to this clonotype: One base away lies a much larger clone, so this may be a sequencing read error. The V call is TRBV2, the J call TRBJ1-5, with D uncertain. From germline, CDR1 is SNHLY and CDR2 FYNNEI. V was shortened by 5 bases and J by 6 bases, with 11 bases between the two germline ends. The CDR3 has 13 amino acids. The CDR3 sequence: CASSKEWIQPQHF. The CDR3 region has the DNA TGTGCCAGCAGTAAAGAGTGGATTCAGCCCCAGCATTTT.

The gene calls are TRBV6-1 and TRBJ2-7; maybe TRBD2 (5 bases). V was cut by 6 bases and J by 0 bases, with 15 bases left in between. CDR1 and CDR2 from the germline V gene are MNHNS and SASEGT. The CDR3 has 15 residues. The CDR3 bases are TGTGCCAGCAGGGTAGGTCAAGCGGTCTCCTACGAGCAGTACTTC. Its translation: CASRVGQAVSYEQYF.

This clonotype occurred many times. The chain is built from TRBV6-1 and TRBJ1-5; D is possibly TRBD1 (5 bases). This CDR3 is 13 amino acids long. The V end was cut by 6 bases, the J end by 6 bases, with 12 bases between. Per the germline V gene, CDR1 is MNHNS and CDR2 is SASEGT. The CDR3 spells CASRVAGGQPQHF. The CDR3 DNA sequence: TGTGCCAGCAGAGTAGCCGGGGGTCAGCCCCAGCATTTT.

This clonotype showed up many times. The CDR3 protein is CASSFLAEAFF. Here the CDR3 DNA reads TGTGCCAGCAGCTTCCTCGCTGAAGCTTTCTTT. The chain has TRBV11-2 and TRBJ1-1, with D unclear. The germline gives CDR1 SGHAT, CDR2 FQNNGV. The length of the CDR3 is 11 residues. The V end was cut by 3 bases, the J end by 6 bases, with 5 bases between.

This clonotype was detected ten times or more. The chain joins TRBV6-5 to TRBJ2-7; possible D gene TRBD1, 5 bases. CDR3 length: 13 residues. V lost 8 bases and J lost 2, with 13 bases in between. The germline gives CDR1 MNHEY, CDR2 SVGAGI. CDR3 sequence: CASLGHGPYEQYF. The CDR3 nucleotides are TGTGCCAGCCTTGGACATGGGCCCTACGAGCAGTACTTC.

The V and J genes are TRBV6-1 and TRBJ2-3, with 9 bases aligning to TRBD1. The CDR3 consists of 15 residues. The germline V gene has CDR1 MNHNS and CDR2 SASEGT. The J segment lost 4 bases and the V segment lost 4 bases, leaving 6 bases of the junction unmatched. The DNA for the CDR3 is TGTGCCAGCAGTGCCCGGGACAGGGACGCAGATACGCAGTATTTT. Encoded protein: CASSARDRDADTQYF.

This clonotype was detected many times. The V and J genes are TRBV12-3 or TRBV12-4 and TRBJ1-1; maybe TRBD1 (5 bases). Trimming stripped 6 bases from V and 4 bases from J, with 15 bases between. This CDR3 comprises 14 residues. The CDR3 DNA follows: TGTGCCAGCAGCGCCGGGGCGTGGGGCACTGAAGCTTTCTTT. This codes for CASSAGAWGTEAFF.

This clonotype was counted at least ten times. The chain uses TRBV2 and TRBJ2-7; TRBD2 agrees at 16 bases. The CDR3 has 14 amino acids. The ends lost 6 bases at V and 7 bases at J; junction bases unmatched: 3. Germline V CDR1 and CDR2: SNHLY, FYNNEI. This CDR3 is CASSPGLAGGEQYF. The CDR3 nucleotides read TGTGCCAGCAGCCCGGGACTAGCGGGGGGGGAGCAGTACTTC.

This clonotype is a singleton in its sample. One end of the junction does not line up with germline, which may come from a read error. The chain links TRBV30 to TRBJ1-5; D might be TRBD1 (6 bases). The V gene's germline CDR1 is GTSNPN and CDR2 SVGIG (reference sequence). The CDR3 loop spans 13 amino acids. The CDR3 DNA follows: TGTGCCTGGAGTCAGGGGCCGGATCATCCCCAGCATTTT. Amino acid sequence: CAWSQGPDHPQHF.